These 5 T cell receptor beta chains were sequenced from one sample in a study of cytomegalovirus exposure and HLA in healthy donors. The primer mix had 60 Vbeta and 13 Jbeta primers. Data came from immunoSEQ multiplex PCR; TCRdb stores just in-frame clones and leaves some out. The sample holds roughly 120,000 clones, approximately 72% seen once. Source material: PBMCs. These receptors all come from a middle-aged woman in good health and CMV-seropositive.

The chain combines TRBV6-5 with TRBJ1-2; tentative D call: TRBD1 (6 bases). Trimming shortened V by 0 bases and J by 6 bases, and 8 bases separated the two germline ends. The length of the CDR3 is 13 residues. From germline, CDR1 is MNHEY and CDR2 SVGAGI. The CDR3 coding sequence is TGTGCCAGCAGTTACTCAGGGGGAGATGGCTACACCTTC. This gives the protein CASSYSGGDGYTF.

This rearrangement joins TRBV5-4 to TRBJ2-3, with 7 nucleotides matching TRBD2. CDR3 size: 17 residues. V trimming: 4 bases; J trimming: 3 bases; junction bases outside the gene matches: 14. Germline-derived CDR1 and CDR2 are SGHNT and YYREEE (reference sequence). CDR3 region: CASSRPGVQRETDTQYF. CDR3 DNA sequence: TGTGCCAGCAGCCGCCCGGGAGTACAGCGGGAAACAGATACGCAGTATTTT. Supplemented by reference TRBV5-4 and TRBJ2-3, the full variable domain reads ETGVTQSPTHLIKTRGQQVTLRCSSQSGHNTVSWYQQALGQGPQFIFQYYREEENGRGNFPPRFSGLQFPNYSSELNVNALELDDSALYLCASSRPGVQRETDTQYFGPGTRLTVL.

Here the CDR3 DNA reads TGTGCCAGCAGCTTGGAGGACAGGGGGGGAGAAGAGACCCAGTACTTC. Protein sequence: CASSLEDRGGEETQYF. This sequence joins TRBV5-4 and TRBJ2-5, with 10 nucleotides matching TRBD1. There are 16 residues in the CDR3. Per the germline V gene, CDR1 is SGHNT and CDR2 is YYREEE (reference sequence). After removal of 0 bases from V and 3 bases from J, the junction contained 5 bases not matched to a gene.

This chain joins TRBV18 and TRBJ2-2; no definite D call. The CDR3 totals 13 residues. CDR1 and CDR2 (germline): KGHSH, LQKENI. The ends were cut back, 6 bases at V and 2 bases at J, with 7 bases in the middle. The CDR3 DNA reads as TGTGCCAGCTCCCTCACTAACACCGGGGAGCTGTTTTTT. Its translation: CASSLTNTGELFF.

The genes are TRBV5-1 and TRBJ1-4; the D gene is possibly TRBD1 (6 bases). Germline CDR1 reads SGHRS; CDR2 reads YFSETQ. V lost 7 bases to trimming and J lost 3 bases, with 16 bases between them. This CDR3 comprises 15 residues. CDR3 sequence (DNA): TGCGCCAGCTCGGACCCACAGGGTGCTAATGAAAAACTGTTTTTT. Translation gives CASSDPQGANEKLFF.